The sequence of this TCR beta chain was determined in a study of identifying expanded T cells in peripheral blood. General study findings and limits: Across healthy donors, higher total template counts meant significantly greater roughly 2-week count variance.

Healthy donors had no documented immune events, such as infections, while sampled. The length of the CDR3 is 18 residues. The germline gives CDR1 LNHNV, CDR2 YYDKDF (reference sequence). V lost 4 bases to trimming and J lost 5 bases; unmatched junction nucleotides: 19. Libraries were prepared by immunoSEQ multiplex PCR; TCRdb keeps only in-frame clonotypes and omits some of them. Found here are about 82,000 clones, 80% to 90% of them singletons; the top ten hold 7.3%. As to this clone: Its antigen is unknown.

The sample comprised blood. This clonotype originated in a person aged 18 to 70 in good health. The chain couples TRBV15 to TRBJ2-5; TRBD1 matches at 7 bases. The CDR3: CATSIALPYNRGRETQYF. The CDR3, as DNA: TGTGCCACCAGCATCGCGCTTCCCTATAACAGGGGACGGGAGACCCAGTACTTC.